The 22 T cell receptor beta chains reported below all come from one sample, sequenced in a study of blood T cell repertoires in COVID-19. Assay used: immunoSEQ multiplex PCR; TCRdb lists only in-frame clones, some missing. Of some 67,000 clones in the sample, 87% are singletons; the top ten hold approximately 5.6%. Sequenced input: peripheral blood. These receptors came from a man over 45 with active COVID-19.

The rearrangement uses TRBV6-5 and TRBJ1-5; 9 nucleotides match TRBD1. The CDR3 is made up of 15 amino acids. J was trimmed by 2 bases and V by 6 bases; bases with no gene match: 5. Germline V lookup: CDR1 MNHEY, CDR2 SVGAGI. The CDR3 loop is CASRGTGQGNQPQHF. The DNA of the CDR3 is TGTGCCAGCAGGGGGACAGGGCAGGGCAATCAGCCCCAGCATTTT.

The chain employs TRBV6-6 and TRBJ1-1; no clear D. CDR1 MNHNY and CDR2 SVGAGI come from the germline V gene (reference sequence). The V gene lost 2 bases and the J gene lost 8 bases, with 15 bases spanning the gap. This CDR3 region has 14 residues. CDR3 in DNA: TGTGCCAGCAGTTACAGTCATGGTACGGGGGAAGCTTTCTTT. Residues: CASSYSHGTGEAFF.

V usage is TRBV27 and J usage is TRBJ2-7; TRBD2 matches 9 bases. CDR3 size: 14 residues. Germline V gene sequence: CDR1 MNHEY, CDR2 SMNVEV (reference sequence). J lost 4 bases, V lost 6 bases, and 7 bases had no gene match. CDR3 sequence (DNA): TGTGCCAGCAGCCCATCGGCGGGAGGGTACGAGCAGTACTTC. Its translation: CASSPSAGGYEQYF.

The V call is TRBV28, the J call TRBJ2-7, with D possibly TRBD2 on 6 matching bases. The CDR3 is made up of 15 amino acids. Germline V gene sequence: CDR1 MDHEN, CDR2 SYDVKM. V was shortened by 5 bases and J by 2 bases, with 16 bases between the two germline ends. In DNA form, the CDR3 reads TGTGCCAGCAGTACCTTAAGGGCGGGACCCTACGAGCAGTACTTC. Encoded protein: CASSTLRAGPYEQYF.

This chain uses TRBV4-2 with TRBJ1-2; D remains ambiguous. The CDR3 length is 15 residues. Germline assignment: CDR1 LGHNA and CDR2 YNFKEQ. Deletions cut 0 bases from V and 8 bases from J, with 16 bases between. CDR3 residues: CASSQDWNDISGYTF. The CDR3 region has the DNA TGTGCCAGCAGCCAAGATTGGAACGACATATCGGGCTACACCTTC.

This chain uses TRBV28 with TRBJ2-2; D gene unclear. This CDR3 spans 13 amino acids. Germline V CDR1 and CDR2: MDHEN, SYDVKM. Between the trimmed V and J ends, which lost 3 bases and 3 bases, there was a span of 5 bases. CDR3 nucleotide sequence: TGTGCCAGCAGTTTTGACTACACCGGGGAGCTGTTTTTT. It specifies CASSFDYTGELFF.

This chain joins TRBV10-3 and TRBJ1-2, with unresolved D. Trimming cost V 3 bases and J 1 base, with 9 bases left between them. Germline CDR1 reads ENHRY; CDR2 reads SYGVKD. This CDR3 has 14 amino acids. In DNA form, the CDR3 reads TGTGCCATCAGTGAACATACCAATAACTATGGCTACACCTTC. This sequence encodes CAISEHTNNYGYTF.

This rearrangement joins TRBV7-3 to TRBJ2-3, with D perhaps matching TRBD2 (5 bases). Germline loops: CDR1 SGHTA, CDR2 FQGTGA. The CDR3 runs 15 residues. Trimming shortened V by 1 base and J by 6 bases, and 14 bases separated the two germline ends. In DNA form, the CDR3 reads TGTGCCAGCAGCTTAAACCTTCCGGGGTCCGATACGCAGTATTTT. This gives the protein CASSLNLPGSDTQYF.

In nucleotides, the CDR3 is TGTGCCAGTACCATTGAGGCGGGAGACTCAGATACGCAGTATTTT. Protein: CASTIEAGDSDTQYF. The rearrangement joins TRBV19 to TRBJ2-3, with TRBD2 matching over 7 bases. Germline lookup yields CDR1 LNHDA and CDR2 SQIVND (reference sequence). V lost 7 bases and J lost 4; bases outside the gene matches: 11. This CDR3 region has 15 residues.

The chain joins TRBV10-3 to TRBJ2-7; 10 bases map to TRBD2. CDR1 and CDR2 (germline): ENHRY, SYGVKD. This CDR3 region has 15 residues. The trim removed 4 bases at V and 3 bases at J, leaving 6 bases unmatched. CDR3 bases: TGTGCCATCAGTGGGCTAGCGGGAGCTAACTACGAGCAGTACTTC. It yields the protein CAISGLAGANYEQYF.

The genes are TRBV4-3 and TRBJ2-7, with TRBD2 identical over 7 bases. J gave up 0 bases and V 0 bases, and 2 bases lay outside the gene matches. Germline V CDR1 and CDR2: LGHNA, YSLEER. The CDR3 spans 15 residues. CDR3 DNA: TGCGCCAGCAGCCAAGAGGGAGGGAACTCCTACGAGCAGTACTTC. This codes for CASSQEGGNSYEQYF.

The chain couples TRBV19 to TRBJ2-1; TRBD2 matches at 12 bases. Germline V CDR1 and CDR2: LNHDA, SQIVND (reference sequence). This CDR3 has 16 residues. V dropped 5 bases and J dropped 2; count of bases not matched to a gene: 4. The CDR3 is CASSARLAGAYNEQFF. The CDR3 bases are TGTGCCAGTAGTGCCCGACTAGCGGGGGCCTACAATGAGCAGTTCTTC.

The table lists this clone with a count of one. The J gene is TRBJ1-3, the V gene TRBV30; TRBD1 might be the D (6 bases). V lost 3 bases and J lost 4, with 16 bases in between. The CDR3 contains 15 residues. Germline CDR1 and CDR2: GTSNPN and SVGIG (reference sequence). The CDR3 bases are TGTGCCTGGAGCCGGGGCAGGGGACGAGGAAACACCATATATTTT. Amino acid sequence: CAWSRGRGRGNTIYF.

CDR3 bases: TGTGCCAGCAGAGTCCCGGGACAGTCCTACGAGCAGTACTTC. Amino acid sequence: CASRVPGQSYEQYF. The J gene is TRBJ2-7, the V gene TRBV6-5, with 7 nucleotides matching TRBD1. This CDR3 is built from 14 residues. The germline V gene encodes CDR1 MNHEY and CDR2 SVGAGI. V shed 6 bases, J shed 1 base, and the junction held 6 bases outside the gene matches.

The sample holds one count of this clone. The J gene is TRBJ2-1, the V gene TRBV21-1; the D call TRBD1 from the table was never checked on the DNA. TRBV21-1 is listed as a pseudogene. CDR3 length: 14 amino acids. CDR3 loop: CASSSETGDNEQFF. CDR3 coding DNA: TGTGCCAGCAGCAGTGAGACAGGGGACAATGAGCAGTTCTTC.

This clone was recorded only once. V is TRBV11-3 and J is TRBJ2-5; D gene unclear. This CDR3 is 12 amino acids long. The V end was cut by 0 bases, the J end by 11 bases, with 10 bases between. The germline gives CDR1 SGHNT, CDR2 YENEEA. The CDR3: CASSLDDQSQYF. In DNA, the CDR3 is TGTGCCAGCAGCTTAGATGATCAGTCTCAGTACTTC. Complete variable domain (other parts from reference TRBV11-3 and TRBJ2-5): EAGVVQSPRYKIIEKKQPVAFWCNPISGHNTLYWYLQNLGQGPELLIRYENEEAVDDSQLPKDRFSAERLKGVDSTLKIQPAELGDSAVYLCASSLDDQSQYFGPGTRLLVL.

The rearrangement links TRBV11-2 to TRBJ2-5; 7 positions agree with TRBD1. The CDR3 loop spans 14 amino acids. CDR1 is SGHAT and CDR2 is FQNNGV in the germline V gene. Trimming cost V 0 bases and J 10 bases; bases outside gene matches: 8. CDR3 in DNA: TGTGCCAGCAGCTTAGAGGGTTCGGGACAGAGCCAGTACTTC. Its translation is CASSLEGSGQSQYF.

The V call is TRBV6-5, the J call TRBJ1-2; D is uncertain. V dropped 10 bases and J dropped 0 bases, with 15 bases sitting between them. CDR1 MNHEY and CDR2 SVGAGI come from the germline V gene. This CDR3 is 14 amino acids long. Written as DNA, the CDR3 is TGTGCCACCACACCGAGGGTTTCTAACTATGGCTACACCTTC. Translating gives CATTPRVSNYGYTF.

This chain uses TRBV4-3 with TRBJ1-2; 9 bases line up with TRBD1. Germline lookup yields CDR1 LGHNA and CDR2 YSLEER. The junction had 1 base not matched to a gene; V was cut back by 0 bases and J by 2 bases. This CDR3 contains 15 residues. The DNA of the CDR3 is TGCGCCAGCAGCCAAGAGGGACAGGGAAACTATGGCTACACCTTC. Translated, it gives CASSQEGQGNYGYTF.

This chain connects TRBV11-2 to TRBJ1-2, with 7 bases identical to TRBD1. CDR1 and CDR2 from the germline V gene are SGHAT and FQNNGV. The CDR3 extends over 16 amino acids. The trim removed 10 bases at V and 8 bases at J, leaving 22 bases unmatched. The CDR3 DNA reads TGTGCCAACATGTCACAGGGGATTTTCTTGGCTGAGGGCTACACCTTC. Protein product: CANMSQGIFLAEGYTF.

The chain is built from TRBV24-1 and TRBJ2-3; 9 nucleotides agree with TRBD2. The CDR3 has 17 amino acids. Germline V gene data show CDR1 as KGHDR and CDR2 as SFDVKD. Trimming removed 4 bases from V and 2 bases from J; junction bases left unmatched: 9. DNA of the CDR3: TGTGCCACCAGTGAACTACCTCTAGCGGGGCTCACAGATACGCAGTATTTT. Protein sequence: CATSELPLAGLTDTQYF.

This clone has just one count. The genes are TRBV4-3 and TRBJ2-4; 8 bases align to TRBD1. This CDR3 region has 17 residues. CDR1 is LGHNA and CDR2 is YSLEER in the germline V gene. The J segment lost 1 base and the V segment lost 0 bases, leaving 5 bases of the junction unmatched. CDR3 sequence (DNA): TGCGCCAGCAGCCAAGATCCAGGACAGGGCGCCAAAAACATTCAGTACTTC. Translated: CASSQDPGQGAKNIQYF.